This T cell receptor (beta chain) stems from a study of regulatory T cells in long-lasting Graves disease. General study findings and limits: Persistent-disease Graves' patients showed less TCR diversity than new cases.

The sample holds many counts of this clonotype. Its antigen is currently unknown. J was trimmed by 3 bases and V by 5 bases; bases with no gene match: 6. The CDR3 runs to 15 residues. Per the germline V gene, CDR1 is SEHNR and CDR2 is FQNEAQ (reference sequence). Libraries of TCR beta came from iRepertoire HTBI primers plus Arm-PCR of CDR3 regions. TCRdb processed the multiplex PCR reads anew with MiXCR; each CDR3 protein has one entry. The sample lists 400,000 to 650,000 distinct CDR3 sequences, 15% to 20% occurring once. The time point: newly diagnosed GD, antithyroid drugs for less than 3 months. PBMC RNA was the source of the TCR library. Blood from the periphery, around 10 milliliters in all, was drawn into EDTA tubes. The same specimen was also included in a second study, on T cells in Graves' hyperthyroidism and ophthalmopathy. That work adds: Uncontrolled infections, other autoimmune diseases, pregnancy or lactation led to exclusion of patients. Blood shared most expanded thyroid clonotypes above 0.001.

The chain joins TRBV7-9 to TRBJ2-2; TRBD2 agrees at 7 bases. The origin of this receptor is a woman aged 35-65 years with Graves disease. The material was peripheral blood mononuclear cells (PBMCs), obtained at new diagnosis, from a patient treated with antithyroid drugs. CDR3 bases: TGTGCCAGCAGCCCGGGAGGAATAGACACCGGGGAGCTGTTTTTT. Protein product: CASSPGGIDTGELFF.